The text below deals with one T cell receptor beta chain. What it binds is unknown. This was the immunoSEQ v3 assay. Each library reached about 2.1 million read pairs, or about 5-6.5 million at deep level. Sequencing used immunoSEQ multiplex PCR; TCRdb keeps in-frame clones, though not all of them. The sample contains 45,000 to 60,000 clones, about two thirds of which appear only once. This sample stems from a study of TIL therapy for anti-PD-1-resistant metastatic lung cancer. Study findings and constraints: TIL cultures after expansion showed higher clonality and lower diversity than baseline tumor (median roughly 6.3% vs 31%).

This CDR3 spans 12 amino acids. V lost 8 bases and J lost 3, with 11 bases in between. Germline V gives CDR1 MNHNS, CDR2 SASEGT. The time point: pre-treatment sample, taken before nivolumab and TIL therapy. The tumor samples were excised metastases, mostly pleural nodules or supraclavicular lymph nodes. Progressing patients received lymphodepletion, expanded TIL infusion and IL-2. Enrollment ran from 2017 to January 2020. The chain links TRBV6-1 to TRBJ2-7, with no clear D. The sequence was collected from a person between 25 and 79 years old with non-small cell lung cancer. The specimen was tumor tissue, collected at baseline. CDR3 DNA: TGTGCCAGCGGGAACGCATACTACGAGCAGTACTTC. Protein sequence: CASGNAYYEQYF.